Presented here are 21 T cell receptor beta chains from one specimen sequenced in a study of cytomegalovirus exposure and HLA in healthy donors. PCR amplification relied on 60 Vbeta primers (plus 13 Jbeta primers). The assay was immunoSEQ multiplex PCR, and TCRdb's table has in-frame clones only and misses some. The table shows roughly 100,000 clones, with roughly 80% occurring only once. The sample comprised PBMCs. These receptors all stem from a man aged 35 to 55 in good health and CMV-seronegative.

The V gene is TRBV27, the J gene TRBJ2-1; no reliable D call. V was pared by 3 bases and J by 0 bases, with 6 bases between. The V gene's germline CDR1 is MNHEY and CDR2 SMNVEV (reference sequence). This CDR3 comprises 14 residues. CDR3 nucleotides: TGTGCCAGCAGTTTTGAGAGCTCCTACAATGAGCAGTTCTTC. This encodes CASSFESSYNEQFF.

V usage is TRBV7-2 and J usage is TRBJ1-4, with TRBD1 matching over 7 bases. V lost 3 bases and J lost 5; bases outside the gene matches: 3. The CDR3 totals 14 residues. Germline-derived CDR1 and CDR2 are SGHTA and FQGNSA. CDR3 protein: CASSLTGINEKLFF. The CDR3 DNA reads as TGTGCCAGCAGCTTGACAGGGATAAATGAAAAACTGTTTTTT. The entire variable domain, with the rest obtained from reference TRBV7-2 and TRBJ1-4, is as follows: GAGVSQSPSNKVTEKGKDVELRCDPISGHTALYWYRQSLGQGLEFLIYFQGNSAPDKSGLPSDRFSAERTGGSVSTLTIQRTQQEDSAVYLCASSLTGINEKLFFGSGTQLSVL.

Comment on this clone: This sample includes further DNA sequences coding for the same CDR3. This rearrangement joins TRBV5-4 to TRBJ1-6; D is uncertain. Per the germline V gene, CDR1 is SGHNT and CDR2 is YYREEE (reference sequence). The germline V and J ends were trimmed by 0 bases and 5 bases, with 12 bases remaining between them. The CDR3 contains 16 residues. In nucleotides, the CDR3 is TGTGCCAGCAGCTTGGAGCCGGGGAGGAATAATTCACCCCTCCACTTT. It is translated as CASSLEPGRNNSPLHF.

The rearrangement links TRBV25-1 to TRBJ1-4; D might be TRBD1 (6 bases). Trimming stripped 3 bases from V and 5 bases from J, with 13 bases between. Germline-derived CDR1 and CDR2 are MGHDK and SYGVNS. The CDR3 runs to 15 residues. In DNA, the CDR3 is TGTGCCAGCAGTGATTCGTACAGGGTAAATGAAAAACTGTTTTTT. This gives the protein CASSDSYRVNEKLFF.

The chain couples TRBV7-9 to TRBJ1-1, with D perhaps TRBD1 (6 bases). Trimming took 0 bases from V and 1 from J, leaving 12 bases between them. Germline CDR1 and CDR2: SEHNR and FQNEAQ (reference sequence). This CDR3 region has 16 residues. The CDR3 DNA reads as TGTGCCAGCAGCTTAGCAGCCGGGACAACGAACACTGAAGCTTTCTTT. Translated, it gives CASSLAAGTTNTEAFF.

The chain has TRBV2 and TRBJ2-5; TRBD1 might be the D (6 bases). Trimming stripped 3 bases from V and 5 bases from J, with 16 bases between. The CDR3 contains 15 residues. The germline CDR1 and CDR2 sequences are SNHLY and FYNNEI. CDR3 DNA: TGTGCCAGCAGTGACGAGGGGGACCGTGGCGAGACCCAGTACTTC. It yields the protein CASSDEGDRGETQYF.

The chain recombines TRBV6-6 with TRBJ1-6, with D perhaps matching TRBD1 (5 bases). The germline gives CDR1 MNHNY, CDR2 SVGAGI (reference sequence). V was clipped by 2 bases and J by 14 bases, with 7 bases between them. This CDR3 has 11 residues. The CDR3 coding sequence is TGTGCCAGCAGTTACCGGGGGTCCCTCCACTTT. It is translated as CASSYRGSLHF.

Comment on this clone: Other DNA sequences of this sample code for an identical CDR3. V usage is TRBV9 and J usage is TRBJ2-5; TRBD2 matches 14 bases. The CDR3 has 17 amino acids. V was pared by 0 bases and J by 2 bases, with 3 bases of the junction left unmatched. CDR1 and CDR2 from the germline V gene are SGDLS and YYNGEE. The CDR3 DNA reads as TGTGCCAGCAGCGTAGGACTAGCGGGGGGGGGACAAGAGACCCAGTACTTC. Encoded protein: CASSVGLAGGGQETQYF.

The CDR3 DNA reads as TGTGCCAGCAGCTTAGTCTCCAGGGACACTGAAGCTTTCTTT. Translating it yields CASSLVSRDTEAFF. This chain connects TRBV7-6 to TRBJ1-1, with D perhaps matching TRBD1 (5 bases). CDR1 is SGHVS and CDR2 is FNYEAQ in the germline V gene. The CDR3 is 14 residues long. The ends were cut back, 1 base at V and 3 bases at J, with 9 bases in the middle.

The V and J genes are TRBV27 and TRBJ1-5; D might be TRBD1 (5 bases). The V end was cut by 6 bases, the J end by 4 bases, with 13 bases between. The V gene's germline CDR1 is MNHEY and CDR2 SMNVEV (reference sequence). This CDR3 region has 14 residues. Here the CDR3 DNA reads TGTGCCAGCAGCCGGAGGGAGGGGAATCAGCCCCAGCATTTT. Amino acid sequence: CASSRREGNQPQHF.

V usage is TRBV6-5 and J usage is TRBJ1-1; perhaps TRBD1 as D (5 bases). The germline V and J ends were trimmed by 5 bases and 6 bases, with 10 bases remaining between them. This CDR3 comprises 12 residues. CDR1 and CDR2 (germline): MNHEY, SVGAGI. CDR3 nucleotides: TGTGCCAGCAGTCCGGGCAGGGCTGAAGCTTTCTTT. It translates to CASSPGRAEAFF.

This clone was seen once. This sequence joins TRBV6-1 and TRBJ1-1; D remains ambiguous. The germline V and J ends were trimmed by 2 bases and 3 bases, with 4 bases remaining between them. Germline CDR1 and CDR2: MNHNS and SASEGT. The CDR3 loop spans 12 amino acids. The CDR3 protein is CASSERYTEAFF. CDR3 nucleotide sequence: TGTGCCAGCAGTGAACGGTACACTGAAGCTTTCTTT.

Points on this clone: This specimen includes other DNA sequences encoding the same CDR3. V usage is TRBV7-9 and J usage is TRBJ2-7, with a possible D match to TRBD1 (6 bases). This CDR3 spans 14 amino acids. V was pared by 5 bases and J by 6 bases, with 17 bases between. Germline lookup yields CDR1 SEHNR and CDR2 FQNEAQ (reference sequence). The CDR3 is CASSPRTAGLEQYF. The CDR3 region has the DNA TGTGCCAGCAGCCCGCGGACAGCCGGACTCGAGCAGTACTTC.

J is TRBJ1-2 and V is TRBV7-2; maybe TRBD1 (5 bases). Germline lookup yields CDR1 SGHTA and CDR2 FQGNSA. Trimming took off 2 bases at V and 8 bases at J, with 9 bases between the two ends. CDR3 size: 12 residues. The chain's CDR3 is CASSLSGGGYTF. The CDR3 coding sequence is TGTGCCAGCAGCTTAAGTGGGGGGGGCTACACCTTC.

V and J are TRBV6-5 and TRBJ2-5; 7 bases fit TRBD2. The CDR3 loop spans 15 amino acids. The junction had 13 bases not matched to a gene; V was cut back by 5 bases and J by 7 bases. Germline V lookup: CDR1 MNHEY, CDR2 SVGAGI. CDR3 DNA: TGTGCCAGCAGTCAACTAGCGCTTCACCCCGCGACCCAGTACTTC. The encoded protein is CASSQLALHPATQYF.

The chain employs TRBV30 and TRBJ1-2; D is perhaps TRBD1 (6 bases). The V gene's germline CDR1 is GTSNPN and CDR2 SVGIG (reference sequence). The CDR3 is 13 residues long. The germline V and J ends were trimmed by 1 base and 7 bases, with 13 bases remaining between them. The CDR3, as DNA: TGTGCCTGGAGTGACGGGTTCAGGGGTGGCTACACCTTC. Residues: CAWSDGFRGGYTF.

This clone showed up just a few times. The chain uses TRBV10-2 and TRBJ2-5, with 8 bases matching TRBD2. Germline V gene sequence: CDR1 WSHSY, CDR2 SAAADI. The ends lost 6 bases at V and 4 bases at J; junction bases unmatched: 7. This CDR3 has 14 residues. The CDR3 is CASRDTAGGETQYF. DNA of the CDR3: TGCGCCAGCAGGGACACTGCGGGAGGAGAGACCCAGTACTTC.

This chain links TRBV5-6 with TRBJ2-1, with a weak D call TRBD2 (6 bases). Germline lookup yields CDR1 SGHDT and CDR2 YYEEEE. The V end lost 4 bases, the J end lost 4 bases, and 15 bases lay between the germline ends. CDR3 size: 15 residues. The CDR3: CASSVGLLVYNEQFF. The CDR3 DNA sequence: TGTGCCAGCAGCGTGGGACTCCTAGTATACAATGAGCAGTTCTTC.

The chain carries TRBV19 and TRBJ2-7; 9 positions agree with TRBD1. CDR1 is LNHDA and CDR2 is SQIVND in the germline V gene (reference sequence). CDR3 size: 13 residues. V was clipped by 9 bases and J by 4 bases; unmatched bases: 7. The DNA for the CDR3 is TGTGCCAGCTTCCTGACAGGGGGTTACGAGCAGTACGTC. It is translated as CASFLTGGYEQYV.

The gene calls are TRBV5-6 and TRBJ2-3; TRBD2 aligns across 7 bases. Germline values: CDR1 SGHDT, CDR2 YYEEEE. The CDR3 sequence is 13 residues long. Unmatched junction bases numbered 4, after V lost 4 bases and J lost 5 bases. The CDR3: CASSRSGGDTQYF. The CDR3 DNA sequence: TGTGCCAGCAGCCGCTCGGGGGGAGATACGCAGTATTTT.

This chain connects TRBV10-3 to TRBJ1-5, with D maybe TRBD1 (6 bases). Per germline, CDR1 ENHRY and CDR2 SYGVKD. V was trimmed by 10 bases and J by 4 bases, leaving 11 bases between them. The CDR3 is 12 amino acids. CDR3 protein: CATGQTNQPQHF. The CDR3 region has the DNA TGTGCCACCGGACAGACAAATCAGCCCCAGCATTTT.